This is a list of T cell receptor beta chains from one sample in a study of blood T cell repertoires in COVID-19. Libraries were prepared by immunoSEQ multiplex PCR; TCRdb keeps only in-frame clonotypes and omits some of them. The table has 300,000 or so clones, over 80% seen once. Sequencing used peripheral blood. The receptors stem from a woman in her forties or fifties with active or convalescent COVID-19. Each CDR3 is given with its conserved first and last residue. A D gene is named only where the DNA matches it firmly. Some rows have no size entry. The others give once, few or many, or a class for an expanded clone.

TRBJ2-7 . TRBD2 TRBV7-2 TGTGCCAGCAGCGCCACTAGCGGGGGGAGCTACGAGCAGTACTTC CASSATSGGSYEQYF
TRBJ2-3 . . TRBV30 TGTGCCTGGAGTGGCTATCTAGCGACGGATACGCAGTATTTT CAWSGYLATDTQYF
TRBJ1-2 . TRBD1 TRBV9 TGTGCCAGCAGCCGGGACAGGGCTAACTATGGCTACACCTTC CASSRDRANYGYTF
TRBJ2-2 . . TRBV14 TGTGCCAGCAGCCTAACCAGCGGGAACACCGGGGAGCTGTTTTTT CASSLTSGNTGELFF
TRBJ2-1 . . TRBV6-1 TGTGCCAGCAGTGAAGCGCGCGAGGAGCAGTTCTTC CASSEAREEQFF
TRBJ2-3 . . TRBV27 TGTGCCAGCAGTTTAAAACCTCCGGGATTCACAGATACGCAGTATTTT CASSLKPPGFTDTQYF
TRBJ1-4 . TRBD1 TRBV27 TGTGCCAGCAGTTTTCAGGGGGCGGGTGAAAAACTGTTTTTT CASSFQGAGEKLFF
TRBJ2-1 once . TRBV5-1 TGCGCCAGCAGCTTTTTGCGCAGGGCGGATGAGCAGTTCTTC CASSFLRRADEQFF
TRBJ2-7 . . TRBV18 TGTGCCAGCTCGGAGCGGCAGCCCACTTCTTCTGAGCAGTACTTC CASSERQPTSSEQYF
TRBJ2-3 . TRBD1 TRBV18 TGTGCCAGCTCACCGAGGCGGTCAGGGGGCGCAGATACGCAGTATTTT CASSPRRSGGADTQYF
TRBJ1-1 . TRBD1 TRBV10-2 TGCGCCACCAGGAGGACAGGGGACAACACTGAAGCTTTCTTT CATRRTGDNTEAFF
TRBJ2-1 . TRBD1 TRBV28 TGTGCCAGCAGTTCACGGGGACAGGTTCTCTCCTACAATGAGCAGTTCTTC CASSSRGQVLSYNEQFF
TRBJ1-2 . . TRBV6-1 TGTGCCAGCAGTGAAGCGCTTCAGGGCAGGCAGACTGGCTACACCTTC CASSEALQGRQTGYTF
TRBJ2-6 . TRBD1 TRBV28 TGTGCCAGCAGTTTTTTAAGAGCCGGGACAGGGGGAGTTGGGGCCAACGTCCTGACTTTC CASSFLRAGTGGVGANVLTF
TRBJ1-1 . TRBD1 TRBV5-4 TGTGCCAGCAGCCGGGACAGGGCGGGTGGGACTGAAGCTTTCTTT CASSRDRAGGTEAFF
TRBJ1-2 . . TRBV7-3 TGTGCCAGCAGCCCCACAGGGAACGAGGGCTATGGCTACACCTTC CASSPTGNEGYGYTF
TRBJ1-4 . TRBD1 TRBV3-1/TRBV3-2 TGTGCCAGCAGCCTTCGACAGGGCAGAGAAAAACTGTTTTTT CASSLRQGREKLFF
TRBJ2-1 . TRBD1 TRBV6-5 TGTGCCAGCAGTTTGGGACAGTATACCAATGAGCAGTTCTTC CASSLGQYTNEQFF
TRBJ2-7 once . TRBV7-9 TGTGCCAGCAGCTTCCGAGCGCACGAGCAGTACTTC CASSFRAHEQYF
TRBJ2-1 . TRBD2 TRBV7-8 TGTGCCAGCAGCTTAGGACGAGCGGGAGGGGGTGAGCAGTTCTTC CASSLGRAGGGEQFF
TRBJ2-7 . . TRBV2 TGTGCCAGCAGTGAAGATGTAGAGCAGTACTTC CASSEDVEQYF
TRBJ1-1 . . TRBV19 TGTGCCAGTAGTAGAGTGAACACTGAAGCTTTCTTT CASSRVNTEAFF
TRBJ2-7 few . TRBV4-2 TGTGCCAGCAGCCGGGGCAGGGGGGAATCCTACGAGCAGTACTTC CASSRGRGESYEQYF
TRBJ1-5 . . TRBV6-2/TRBV6-3 TGTGCCAGCAGTATCCACCAACCAGGAAGGCAGTTCAATCAGCCCCAGCATTTT CASSIHQPGRQFNQPQHF
TRBJ1-3 . . TRBV30 TGTGCCTGGTCTCAGGGGTTCAGGACCATATATTTT CAWSQGFRTIYF
TRBJ1-1 . . TRBV19 TGTGCCAGTACTCCTGCGACTATGAAGGGAGAAGCTTTCTTT CASTPATMKGEAFF
TRBJ1-4 few . TRBV18 TGTGCCAGCTCAACCGACTCCGCAGGGGCCGGGGAAAAACTGTTTTTT CASSTDSAGAGEKLFF